The rows below give T cell receptor beta chains drawn from one sample of a study of T cells in tumors after PD-1 blockade. Clones were read by immunoSEQ multiplex PCR, and TCRdb kept only the in-frame ones, dropping some. The data contain some 25,000 clones, nearly 85% of them singletons. Sequenced material: PBMCs, taken after anti-PD-1 treatment. Every receptor here comes from a human donor with basal cell carcinoma. The CDR3 runs from the conserved cysteine through the conserved F or W. Each record gives: D gene, clone size, V gene, J gene, CDR3 protein, CDR3 DNA. D genes are given only for firm matches. Expanded clones are given a class, and other clones once, few, many or no size at all.

NA	NA	TRBV6-5	TRBJ1-4	CASSPGTGNEKLFF	TGTGCCAGCAGCCCCGGGACCGGGAATGAAAAACTGTTTTTT
TRBD1	NA	TRBV6-6	TRBJ2-7	CASSYSIGTGAEEQYF	TGTGCCAGCAGTTACTCGATCGGGACAGGGGCTGAGGAGCAGTACTTC
TRBD1	once	TRBV6-2/TRBV6-3	TRBJ2-5	CASSYSDRAPQYF	TGTGCCAGCAGTTACTCCGACAGGGCCCCGCAGTACTTC
NA	NA	TRBV18	TRBJ2-7	CASSPRGTSEQYF	TGTGCCAGCTCACCACGAGGGACGTCCGAGCAGTACTTC
NA	NA	TRBV19	TRBJ1-1	CASSIARNTEAFF	TGTGCCAGTAGTATAGCCAGGAACACTGAAGCTTTCTTT
NA	NA	TRBV6-2/TRBV6-3	TRBJ1-1	CASSYTGVGKTEAFF	TGTGCCAGCAGTTACACCGGGGTAGGGAAAACTGAAGCTTTCTTT
NA	few	TRBV7-9	TRBJ1-5	CASSLGGRDGINQPQHF	TGTGCCAGCAGCTTAGGGGGCCGGGACGGGATAAATCAGCCCCAGCATTTT
TRBD2	once	TRBV5-1	TRBJ2-2	CASSLYTLAGGPNTGELFF	TGCGCCAGCAGCTTGTACACTTTAGCGGGGGGTCCGAACACCGGGGAGCTGTTTTTT
NA	NA	TRBV5-4	TRBJ2-5	CASSLRDLYQETQYF	TGTGCCAGCAGCTTGAGGGACCTGTACCAAGAGACCCAGTACTTC
TRBD2	NA	TRBV5-1	TRBJ2-1	CASSLIWIAAGGKSSYNEQFF	TGCGCCAGCAGCTTAATATGGATTGCGGCGGGGGGCAAGAGCTCCTACAATGAGCAGTTCTTC
TRBD2	NA	TRBV15	TRBJ2-1	CATSRDGASGPLNEQFF	TGTGCCACCAGCAGAGATGGGGCTAGCGGCCCCCTCAATGAGCAGTTCTTC
NA	once	TRBV10-2	TRBJ2-7	CASRDGQFSYEQYF	TGCGCCAGCCGCGACGGACAGTTTTCCTACGAGCAGTACTTC
NA	NA	TRBV5-1	TRBJ2-7	CASSLVQPPYEQYF	TGCGCCAGCAGCTTGGTACAGCCGCCCTACGAGCAGTACTTC
NA	NA	TRBV4-1	TRBJ2-7	CASSQFTTGLHEQYF	TGCGCCAGCAGCCAATTCACAACGGGGCTCCACGAGCAGTACTTC
NA	once	TRBV3-1/TRBV3-2	TRBJ1-6	CASSQRPSTGTYNSPLHF	TGTGCCAGCAGCCAGCGGCCTAGCACAGGAACCTATAATTCACCCCTCCACTTT
NA	NA	TRBV3-1/TRBV3-2	TRBJ1-2	CASRPGGEPYGYTF	TGTGCCAGCAGGCCGGGAGGGGAACCCTATGGCTACACCTTC